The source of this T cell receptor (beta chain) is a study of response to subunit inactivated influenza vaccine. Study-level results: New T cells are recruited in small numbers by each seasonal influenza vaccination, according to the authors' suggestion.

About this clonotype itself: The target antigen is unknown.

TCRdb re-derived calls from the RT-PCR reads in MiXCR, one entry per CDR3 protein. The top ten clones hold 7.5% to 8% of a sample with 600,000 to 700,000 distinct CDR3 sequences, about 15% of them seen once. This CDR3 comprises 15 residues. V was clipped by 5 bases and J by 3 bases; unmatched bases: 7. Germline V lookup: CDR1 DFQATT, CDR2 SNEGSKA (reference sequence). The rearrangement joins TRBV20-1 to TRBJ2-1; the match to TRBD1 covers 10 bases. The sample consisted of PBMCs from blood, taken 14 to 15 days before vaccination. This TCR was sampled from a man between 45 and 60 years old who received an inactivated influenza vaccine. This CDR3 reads CSAALGQGDYNEQFF. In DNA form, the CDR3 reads TGCAGTGCTGCCCTTGGACAGGGGGACTACAATGAGCAGTTCTTC.